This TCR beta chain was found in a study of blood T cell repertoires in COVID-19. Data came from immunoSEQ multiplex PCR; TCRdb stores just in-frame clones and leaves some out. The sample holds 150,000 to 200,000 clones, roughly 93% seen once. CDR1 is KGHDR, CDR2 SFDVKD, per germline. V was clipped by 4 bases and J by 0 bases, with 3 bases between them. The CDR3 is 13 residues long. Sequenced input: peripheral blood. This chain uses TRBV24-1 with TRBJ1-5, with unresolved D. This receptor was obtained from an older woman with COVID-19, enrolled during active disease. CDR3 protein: CATSDGSNQPQHF. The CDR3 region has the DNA TGTGCCACCAGTGACGGTAGCAATCAGCCCCAGCATTTT.